These 21 T cell receptor beta chains were sequenced from one sample in a study of cytomegalovirus exposure and HLA in healthy donors. Researchers ran the PCR with 60 Vbeta and 13 Jbeta primers. Generated by immunoSEQ multiplex PCR, the TCRdb table keeps only in-frame clones and is missing some. Here the sample spans about 190,000 clones, 65% to 85% being singletons. The specimen was PBMCs. These receptors all stem from a man aged 18 to 29 in good health and CMV-seronegative.

The chain is built from TRBV27 and TRBJ2-3; possible D gene TRBD2, 7 bases. The CDR3 consists of 15 residues. Trimming took 2 bases from V and 2 from J, leaving 11 bases between them. From germline, CDR1 is MNHEY and CDR2 SMNVEV (reference sequence). CDR3 residues: CASSLRGAATDTQYF. CDR3 in DNA: TGTGCCAGCAGTTTACGGGGGGCCGCCACAGATACGCAGTATTTT.

This chain joins TRBV7-3 and TRBJ1-1; D is undetermined. The CDR3 length is 13 residues. Trimming removed 2 bases at V and 1 base at J, with 5 bases between. Per the germline V gene, CDR1 is SGHTA and CDR2 is FQGTGA. The CDR3 DNA is TGTGCCAGCAGCTTACAGGAGAACACTGAAGCTTTCTTT. This sequence encodes CASSLQENTEAFF.

The chain is built from TRBV7-2 and TRBJ1-6; D unresolved. V lost 5 bases and J lost 10, with 21 bases in between. In germline, CDR1 is SGHTA, CDR2 FQGNSA. The CDR3 is 16 residues long. This chain's CDR3 is CASSPLARAGTSPLHF. The CDR3 nucleotides are TGTGCCAGCAGCCCTCTAGCCCGGGCCGGCACATCACCCCTCCACTTT.

The rearrangement links TRBV6-4 to TRBJ2-1; TRBD1 might be the D (5 bases). Germline V lookup: CDR1 MRHNA, CDR2 SNTAGT. This CDR3 region has 13 residues. The V gene lost 0 bases and the J gene lost 9 bases, with 9 bases spanning the gap. The CDR3 DNA is TGTGCCAGCAGTGACTCTTTGGGGCGTGAGCAGTTCTTC. Its protein is CASSDSLGREQFF.

The gene calls are TRBV11-1 and TRBJ2-7; 10 nucleotides align to TRBD1. There are 13 residues in the CDR3. CDR1 SGHAT and CDR2 FQDESV come from the germline V gene (reference sequence). V shed 5 bases, J shed 6 bases, and the junction held 4 bases outside the gene matches. The CDR3 bases are TGTGCCAGCAGCAGCCGGGACAGGGGCGAGCAGTACTTC. Translated: CASSSRDRGEQYF.

The rearrangement links TRBV5-1 to TRBJ1-4, with 8 nucleotides matching TRBD1. Trimming at V came to 4 bases and at J to 8 bases, leaving 7 bases not matched to a gene. The CDR3 runs to 14 residues. Germline V gene sequence: CDR1 SGHRS, CDR2 YFSETQ. The CDR3 spells CASSPQGALEKLFF. The CDR3 DNA sequence: TGCGCCAGCAGCCCGCAGGGGGCGCTGGAAAAACTGTTTTTT.

V and J are TRBV4-3 and TRBJ2-1, with D tentatively TRBD1 (6 bases). CDR3 size: 15 residues. The V and J ends lost 1 base and 5 bases respectively, with 12 bases between them. Germline CDR1 LGHNA, CDR2 YSLEER. The CDR3 DNA is TGCGCCAGCAGCCAAGTTGTAGGGGGAAACAATGAGCAGTTCTTC. Translated, it gives CASSQVVGGNNEQFF.

The gene calls are TRBV7-9 and TRBJ1-2; the D gene is possibly TRBD1 (5 bases). Trimming left V 2 bases short and J 0 bases short, with 10 bases between. The CDR3 has 15 residues. The germline V gene encodes CDR1 SEHNR and CDR2 FQNEAQ (reference sequence). This chain's CDR3 is CASSLLQETNYGYTF. In DNA, the CDR3 is TGTGCCAGCAGCTTATTACAGGAAACTAACTATGGCTACACCTTC.

The chain links TRBV12-5 to TRBJ1-6, with TRBD1 matching over 7 bases. The CDR3 extends over 16 amino acids. The ends lost 0 bases at V and 4 bases at J; junction bases unmatched: 3. Germline values: CDR1 LGHNT, CDR2 FRNRAP. Written as DNA, the CDR3 is TGTGCTAGTGGTTTGGTTTTGGGACAGTATAATTCACCCCTCCACTTT. Protein product: CASGLVLGQYNSPLHF.

V is TRBV4-1 and J is TRBJ2-3; 12 bases agree with TRBD2. There are 17 residues in the CDR3. Trimming at V came to 4 bases and at J to 1 base, leaving 6 bases not matched to a gene. CDR1 and CDR2 from the germline V gene are MGHRA and YSYEKL. CDR3 in DNA: TGCGCCAGCAGCCCGCCGACTAGCGGGGGAGGCACAGATACGCAGTATTTT. It encodes CASSPPTSGGGTDTQYF.

The V gene is TRBV9, the J gene TRBJ1-1; TRBD1 aligns across 9 bases. Germline lookup yields CDR1 SGDLS and CDR2 YYNGEE. This CDR3 is built from 18 residues. The V gene end was trimmed by 0 bases and the J gene end by 3 bases; junction bases not matched to a gene: 12. CDR3 in amino acids: CASSVAPGQGFGDTEAFF. CDR3 bases: TGTGCCAGCAGCGTAGCCCCGGGACAGGGATTCGGGGACACTGAAGCTTTCTTT.

CDR3 coding DNA: TGCGCCAGCAGTGAGTCCCGGGACAGGTGTGGAGATACGCAGTATTTT. Translating it yields CASSESRDRCGDTQYF. V gene TRBV10-1 combines with J gene TRBJ2-3; 8 bases are a match to TRBD1. The germline V gene has CDR1 WNHNN and CDR2 SYGVQD (reference sequence). The length of the CDR3 is 16 residues. With V trimmed by 0 bases and J by 5 bases, 7 bases remained unmatched.

The chain combines TRBV2 with TRBJ2-7; no definite D call. V gave up 4 bases and J gave up 4 bases, with 5 bases separating them. CDR3 length equals 11 residues. Germline CDR1 and CDR2: SNHLY and FYNNEI. CDR3 in DNA: TGTGCCAGCAGTGGAGAATACGAGCAGTACTTC. Amino acid sequence: CASSGEYEQYF.

The gene calls are TRBV6-1 and TRBJ2-1; 7 bases line up with TRBD2. CDR3 size: 14 residues. V was pared by 0 bases and J by 4 bases, with 0 bases of the junction left unmatched. Germline loops: CDR1 MNHNS, CDR2 SASEGT. In DNA, the CDR3 is TGTGCCAGCAGTGAAGCGGGGGGGTACAATGAGCAGTTCTTC. Translation gives CASSEAGGYNEQFF.

The chain employs TRBV10-3 and TRBJ2-7; possibly TRBD2 for D (5 bases). The CDR3 extends over 15 amino acids. V gave up 3 bases and J gave up 5 bases, with 17 bases separating them. CDR1 and CDR2 (germline): ENHRY, SYGVKD. The CDR3 here is CAISESALGSNEQYF. The CDR3 DNA is TGTGCCATCAGTGAAAGTGCACTAGGGTCGAACGAGCAGTACTTC.

J is TRBJ2-4 and V is TRBV29-1; weak D call: TRBD1 (6 bases). CDR1 and CDR2 (germline): SQVTM, ANQGSEA. Between the trimmed V and J ends, which lost 4 bases and 15 bases, there was a span of 19 bases. The CDR3 has 12 residues. CDR3 amino acids: CSVVWAQGYLYF. CDR3 bases: TGCAGCGTTGTTTGGGCACAGGGTTATTTGTACTTC.

This clone was observed once. The CDR3 here is CASSVDPPNTNTEAFF. In DNA form, the CDR3 reads TGTGCCAGCAGCGTAGATCCCCCCAACACGAACACTGAAGCTTTCTTT. The chain is built from TRBV9 and TRBJ1-1; no clear D. This CDR3 region has 16 residues. The germline CDR1 and CDR2 sequences are SGDLS and YYNGEE. Between the trimmed V and J ends, which lost 0 bases and 1 base, there was a span of 13 bases.

The chain combines TRBV5-4 with TRBJ2-7, with 7 bases lining up with TRBD2. The CDR3 length is 14 residues. Germline V gives CDR1 SGHNT, CDR2 YYREEE (reference sequence). Losses at the gene ends were 0 bases for V and 3 bases for J; bases not matched to a gene: 3. As DNA, the CDR3 is TGTGCCAGCAGCTTGGGGTCGGGGGGCTACGAGCAGTACTTC. Its translation: CASSLGSGGYEQYF.

The chain uses TRBV7-2 and TRBJ2-1, with 8 nucleotides matching TRBD2. Germline V lookup: CDR1 SGHTA, CDR2 FQGNSA. CDR3 size: 14 residues. After removal of 3 bases from V and 4 bases from J, the junction contained 2 bases not matched to a gene. CDR3 bases: TGTGCCAGCAGCTTCGAGCGGGGGTACAATGAGCAGTTCTTC. This encodes CASSFERGYNEQFF.

Of note for this clone: The junction differs from germline at one of its ends, possibly a read error. The chain uses TRBV7-8 and TRBJ2-7, with D possibly matching TRBD1 (6 bases). This CDR3 is built from 12 residues. Germline CDR1 and CDR2: SGHVS and FQNEAQ. The CDR3 region is CVSSVTGYEQYF. The CDR3, as DNA: TGTGTCAGCAGCGTAACAGGGTACGAGCAGTACTTC.

The chain has TRBV5-4 and TRBJ2-2; TRBD2 agrees at 10 bases. V lost 3 bases, J lost 4 bases, and 12 bases stayed unmatched. The CDR3 has 18 amino acids. Germline V lookup: CDR1 SGHNT, CDR2 YYREEE (reference sequence). The CDR3: CASSSRMASGGSTGELFF. In DNA, the CDR3 is TGTGCCAGCAGCTCCCGGATGGCTAGCGGGGGATCCACCGGGGAGCTGTTTTTT. Together with reference TRBV5-4 and TRBJ2-2, the CDR3 gives the full variable domain: ETGVTQSPTHLIKTRGQQVTLRCSSQSGHNTVSWYQQALGQGPQFIFQYYREEENGRGNFPPRFSGLQFPNYSSELNVNALELDDSALYLCASSSRMASGGSTGELFFGEGSRLTVL.